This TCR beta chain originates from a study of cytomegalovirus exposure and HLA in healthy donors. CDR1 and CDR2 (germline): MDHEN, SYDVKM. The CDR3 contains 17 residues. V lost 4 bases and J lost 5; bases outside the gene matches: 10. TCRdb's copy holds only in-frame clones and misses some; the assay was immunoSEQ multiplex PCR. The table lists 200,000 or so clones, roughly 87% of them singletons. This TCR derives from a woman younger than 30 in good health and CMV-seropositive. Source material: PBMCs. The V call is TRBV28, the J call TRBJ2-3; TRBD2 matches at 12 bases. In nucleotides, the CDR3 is TGTGCCAGCAGTTCTCGCCGACTAGCGGGAGCAATAGATACGCAGTATTTT. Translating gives CASSSRRLAGAIDTQYF.